This T cell receptor (beta chain) is drawn from a study of sequential checkpoint blockade in melanoma. Across the whole study: First-line arms were nivolumab then ipilimumab, or the reverse, randomized 1:1.

As for treatment: randomized to nivolumab then ipilimumab (arm A) or the reverse (arm B). Live CD3+CD8+ CD19− CD56− cells were sorted from PBMCs. The protocol was immunoSEQ multiplex PCR, while the TCRdb copy is restricted to in-frame clones and leaves out a portion. The top ten hold roughly 25% of the sample, which has more than 10,000 clones, around 68% seen once. The V and J ends lost 3 bases and 3 bases respectively, with 21 bases between them. Germline assignment: CDR1 SGDLS and CDR2 YYNGEE. The CDR3 extends over 17 amino acids. The clonotype originates from a human donor with melanoma. The specimen comprised CD8+ T cells sorted from blood (inferred from file names), sampled from a patient given nivolumab and ipilimumab in sequence. The rearrangement uses TRBV9 and TRBJ1-2, with unresolved D. For the CDR3, the DNA is TGTGCCAGCAGCGAGGGCACAATCGACGTGGGAGACTATGGCTACACCTTC. This codes for CASSEGTIDVGDYGYTF.